These T cell receptor beta chains were read from a single sample in a study of radiation and T cells in renal cell carcinoma. This table comes from immunoSEQ multiplex PCR, and its TCRdb copy is limited to in-frame clones, with some not included. This sample has 70,000 to 95,000 clones, with approximately 83% found just once. The sequenced sample was blood, obtained from a patient whose treatment included radiotherapy and nephrectomy. These receptors were obtained from a man aged 55-75 years with renal cell carcinoma. CDR3s include the opening cysteine and the closing phenylalanine or tryptophan. A D gene is named only where the DNA matches it firmly. Clone size, where shown, is once, few, many, or a class for clones that have expanded.

clone size,D gene,J gene,V gene,CDR3 DNA,CDR3 protein
-,TRBD2,TRBJ2-1,TRBV5-5,TGTGCCAGCAGCTTGCGGGGGGCTAGCGGGAGTTACAATGAGCAGTTCTTC,CASSLRGASGSYNEQFF
-,TRBD2,TRBJ2-1,TRBV2,TGTGCCAGCACCTCGGGACTAGCGGGGGAGCAGTTCTTC,CASTSGLAGEQFF
-,TRBD2,TRBJ2-3,TRBV5-1,TGCGCCAGCAGCTCGGGACTAGCGGACGACACAGATACGCAGTATTTT,CASSSGLADDTDTQYF
-,-,TRBJ1-5,TRBV28,TGTGCCAGCAGTTTACCAGGGGCGGATCAGCCCCAGCATTTT,CASSLPGADQPQHF
-,TRBD1,TRBJ2-1,TRBV7-7,TGTGCCAGCGGCGAGGCAGGGGGCAGGAATGAGCAGTTCTTC,CASGEAGGRNEQFF
-,-,TRBJ2-1,TRBV10-1,TGCGCCAGCTCGGGTGGCTCCTACAATGAGCAGTTCTTC,CASSGGSYNEQFF
-,-,TRBJ1-2,TRBV2,TGTGCCAGCAGTGACGCGGCTCCGTTCGGGGGCTACACCTTC,CASSDAAPFGGYTF
-,-,TRBJ2-7,TRBV29-1,TGCAGCGTTGGGGCTCGACCTGAGCAGTACTTC,CSVGARPEQYF
many,-,TRBJ2-7,TRBV30,TGTGCCTGGAGTGTAAGTCGGTCAGGGGTAGCCGAGCAGTACTTC,CAWSVSRSGVAEQYF
-,-,TRBJ2-7,TRBV5-1,TGCGCCAGCAGCACCCCCTACGAGCAGTACTTC,CASSTPYEQYF
-,TRBD2,TRBJ2-1,TRBV18,TGTGCCAGCTCACCCCGTAGCGGGACTTACAATGAGCAGTTCTTC,CASSPRSGTYNEQFF
once,TRBD1,TRBJ2-1,TRBV27,TGTGCCAGCACCTCGACCGGGACAGTCTACAATGAGCAGTTCTTC,CASTSTGTVYNEQFF
-,TRBD1,TRBJ2-3,TRBV19,TGTGCCAGTAGTAGTCCCCGGGACAGGGGGAAGGGGACAGATACGCAGTATTTT,CASSSPRDRGKGTDTQYF
-,-,TRBJ1-2,TRBV6-5,TGTGCCAGCAGCCTGACAGGTAGTAGCTATGGCTACACCTTC,CASSLTGSSYGYTF
once,-,TRBJ2-2,TRBV6-5,TGTGCCAGCAGATCTACCGGGGAGCTGTTTTTT,CASRSTGELFF
few,-,TRBJ1-5,TRBV4-2,TGTGCCAGCAGCCAAGATCAGCGTGCCAATCAGCCCCAGCATTTT,CASSQDQRANQPQHF
-,TRBD2,TRBJ2-1,TRBV11-2,TGTGCCAGCGGGCTAGCGGGAACACGCAATGAGCAGTTCTTC,CASGLAGTRNEQFF
-,-,TRBJ2-5,TRBV10-3,TGTGCCATCAGTGAGGGGGTAGCGGTGGAAGAGACCCAGTACTTC,CAISEGVAVEETQYF
-,TRBD2,TRBJ2-1,TRBV14,TGTGCCAGCAGCCACCCGTCGGCAGTGACTAGCATCAAAACGTCCTACAATGAGCAGTTCTTC,CASSHPSAVTSIKTSYNEQFF
-,-,TRBJ1-5,TRBV28,TGTGCCAGCGACAGTTATGAAGGCAATCAGCCCCAGCATTTT,CASDSYEGNQPQHF
once,-,TRBJ2-2,TRBV5-1,TGCGCCAGCAGCTCAAATTGGGGGGGCGCCGGGGAGCTGTTTTTT,CASSSNWGGAGELFF
few,-,TRBJ1-1,TRBV10-1,TGCGCCAGCAGTGGGGCAAACGCTGAAGCTTTCTTT,CASSGANAEAFF
-,-,TRBJ2-7,TRBV29-1,TGCAGCGTTGAGGACAAGGCTAGCCGTTCCTACGAGCAGTACTTC,CSVEDKASRSYEQYF
-,TRBD2,TRBJ2-3,TRBV5-1,TGCGCCAGCAGCCCCCCGGGACTAGGGTTAGATACGCAGTATTTT,CASSPPGLGLDTQYF
-,-,TRBJ1-5,TRBV27,TGTGCCAGCAGTTTAAGCGGCAATCAGCCCCAGCATTTT,CASSLSGNQPQHF
-,-,TRBJ1-5,TRBV7-8,TGTGCCAGCAGCTTAGAGTCTGGTTCGGGCCAGCCCCAGCATTTT,CASSLESGSGQPQHF
-,-,TRBJ1-4,TRBV28,TGTGCCAGCAGTTCCTGGGAGGCTGCGAAACTGTTTTTT,CASSSWEAAKLFF
-,TRBD2,TRBJ2-3,TRBV6-6,TGTGCCAGCACCTCTTTTGCGGGAGAAGAGTCAGATACGCAGTATTTT,CASTSFAGEESDTQYF
-,-,TRBJ2-7,TRBV29-1,TGCAGCGTTGCCCCGCAGGGGTCTCCGTACGAGCAGTACTTC,CSVAPQGSPYEQYF
-,-,TRBJ1-5,TRBV4-2,TGTGCCAGCAGCCAAGAAAGGCATAGCAATCAGCCCCAGCATTTT,CASSQERHSNQPQHF
-,TRBD2,TRBJ2-1,TRBV5-4,TGTGCCAGCAGCTTGGGAGCGGGAGATGAGCAGTTCTTC,CASSLGAGDEQFF
-,TRBD1,TRBJ2-7,TRBV23-1,TGCGCCAGCAGTCAATATCGGACAGGTCATGAACGATGCGACGAGCAGTACTTC,CASSQYRTGHERCDEQYF
-,-,TRBJ2-5,TRBV5-4,TGTGCCAGCAGCTCGGACAAGCATTCGGAGACCCAGTACTTC,CASSSDKHSETQYF
once,-,TRBJ2-1,TRBV6-1,TGTGCCAGCAGTGAAAGGGGAAGGGGAATTAGCTCCTACAATGAGCAGTTCTTC,CASSERGRGISSYNEQFF
-,-,TRBJ2-1,TRBV10-3,TGTGCCATCAGCGATCCCCTCCACAATGAGCAGTTCTTC,CAISDPLHNEQFF
-,TRBD1,TRBJ1-1,TRBV15,TGTGCCACCGCACAGGGACAGCCGATGAACACTGAAGCTTTCTTT,CATAQGQPMNTEAFF
-,-,TRBJ2-7,TRBV11-2,TGTGCCAGCAGCCTTACTCTAGCTCCACGGTCCTCCTACGAGCAGTACTTC,CASSLTLAPRSSYEQYF
-,-,TRBJ2-3,TRBV18,TGTGCCAGCTCACCGGCAATCAGGGGTGGAACAGATACGCAGTATTTT,CASSPAIRGGTDTQYF
-,TRBD1,TRBJ1-2,TRBV27,TGTGCCAGCAGCTCGGGACAGAACTATGGCTACACCTTC,CASSSGQNYGYTF
-,-,TRBJ1-1,TRBV5-4,TGTGCCAGCAGCCTACAGGAGAACACTGAAGCTTTCTTT,CASSLQENTEAFF
once,TRBD2,TRBJ2-7,TRBV5-1,TGCGCCAGCAGCTTTGATGGGACTACCTCCTACGAGCAGTACTTC,CASSFDGTTSYEQYF
-,TRBD1,TRBJ2-3,TRBV5-1,TGCGCCAGCAGCTCGGGACAGGAGACAGATACGCAGTATTTT,CASSSGQETDTQYF
-,TRBD1,TRBJ1-1,TRBV15,TGTGCCACCAGCAGGAGGGATGGCAGGGGGGAAGCTTTCTTT,CATSRRDGRGEAFF
-,TRBD2,TRBJ2-3,TRBV9,TGTGCCAGCAGCGTAGATCCGTCTAGCGGGACAGATACGCAGTATTTT,CASSVDPSSGTDTQYF
-,-,TRBJ1-5,TRBV6-6,TGTGCCAGCAGTAATAACAGGGCTCAGCCCCAGCATTTT,CASSNNRAQPQHF
-,-,TRBJ1-1,TRBV7-2,TGTGCCAGCAGCCCCAGGGGCGCTGAAGCTTTCTTT,CASSPRGAEAFF
-,TRBD1,TRBJ2-3,TRBV11-2,TGTGCCAGCAGTTTAACAGGGGGCGCACAGGCAGATACGCAGTATTTT,CASSLTGGAQADTQYF
-,-,TRBJ1-1,TRBV27,TGTGCCAGCAGTTTATCCGGCGGGTCAGCCACTGAAGCTTTCTTT,CASSLSGGSATEAFF
-,TRBD2,TRBJ2-3,TRBV19,TGTGCCAGCTCTAGCGGGAGGGCGGACACAGATACGCAGTATTTT,CASSSGRADTDTQYF
-,TRBD1,TRBJ1-1,TRBV28,TGTGCCAGCAGTTCTTCAGGGGGCAGCCTGAACACTGAAGCTTTCTTT,CASSSSGGSLNTEAFF
-,-,TRBJ1-2,TRBV7-8,TGTGCCAGCAGCTTAGGGCCAGGAGAATCTTATGGCTACACCTTC,CASSLGPGESYGYTF
-,-,TRBJ2-1,TRBV9,TGTGCCAGCAGCGTAAGGGATAGGTCTAGGGATGAGCAGTTCTTC,CASSVRDRSRDEQFF